This T cell receptor beta chain was identified during a study of blood T cell repertoires in COVID-19. For the study at large: Sites in the United States, Italy and Spain provided acute and convalescent COVID-19 samples.

This table comes from immunoSEQ multiplex PCR, and its TCRdb copy is limited to in-frame clones, with some not included. The repertoire holds about 150,000 clones, with roughly 80% as singletons. Germline CDR1 and CDR2: SGHNT and YYREEE (reference sequence). With V trimmed by 0 bases and J by 3 bases, 9 bases remained unmatched. This CDR3 contains 17 residues. Specimen: peripheral blood. V usage is TRBV5-4 and J usage is TRBJ2-7; 10 positions agree with TRBD1. This receptor was obtained from an older woman with acute or convalescent COVID-19. CDR3 sequence: CASSLGGQGLTYYEQYV. CDR3 coding DNA: TGTGCCAGCAGCTTGGGGGGACAGGGGCTTACCTACTACGAGCAGTACGTC.